This TCR beta chain was captured by sequencing in a study of graft-versus-host responses after intestinal transplantation. Study-level information: Following induction with anti-thymocyte globulin, all recipients were given tacrolimus and steroids for about 3 years.

To note about this clone: Its antigen remains unidentified.

The CDR3 contains 12 residues. V was clipped by 5 bases and J by 9 bases, with 13 bases between them. CDR1 and CDR2 (germline): SGHAT, FQNNGV. Repertoires were generated with immunoSEQ multiplex PCR, while TCRdb's copy carries only in-frame clones and drops some. The table has roughly 11,000 clones, 80% to 85% seen once. Study results and caveats: There were GvH clones found in recipient marrow, and some of them appeared first in ileum or blood. After transplant, early declines in HvG clones were associated with peak levels of circulating GvH clones. Allografts of one patient group, those with graft-donor T cell macrochimerism, had high graft-versus-host to host-versus-graft clonal ratios.

The V call is TRBV11-2, the J call TRBJ2-5; no clear D gene. This clonotype was obtained from a human patient who received an intestinal transplant, so some T cells may come from the graft donor. The source material was PBMCs, sampled 494 days after intestinal transplant. DNA for the CDR3: TGTGCCAGCAGCCCCCTGGCAGTGGCCCAGTACTTC. Its translation: CASSPLAVAQYF.